This T cell receptor beta chain was sequenced during a study of CD8 T cells in ankylosing spondylitis. Notes on the study in general: What appeared characteristic of ankylosing spondylitis blood was a TCR beta motif of eight highly homologous variants. Disease-linked clones were reportedly significantly enriched in matched ankylosing spondylitis synovial fluid.

TCRdb re-analysed the 5' RACE reads in MiXCR, keeping a single row per CDR3 protein. The data show 40,000 or so distinct CDR3 sequences, approximately 2.6% seen once. J lost 2 bases, V lost 3 bases, and 3 bases had no gene match. The germline gives CDR1 SGDLS, CDR2 YYNGEE. The CDR3 consists of 15 residues. This clonotype was seen many times. The antigen is not known. The chain carries TRBV9 and TRBJ2-2, with 8 bases that match TRBD2. Source material: blood, either unsorted or a sorted T cell fraction (not recorded which). This clonotype was sampled from a male donor with ankylosing spondylitis or in good health (not recorded which). The CDR3 region is CASSEGLGNTGELFF. CDR3 in DNA: TGTGCCAGCAGCGAGGGACTAGGAAACACCGGGGAGCTGTTTTTT. Supplemented by reference TRBV9 and TRBJ2-2, the full variable domain reads DSGVTQTPKHLITATGQRVTLRCSPRSGDLSVYWYQQSLDQGLQFLIQYYNGEERAKGNILERFSAQQFPDLHSELNLSSLELGDSALYFCASSEGLGNTGELFFGEGSRLTVL.